This T cell receptor beta chain appears in the sequencing data of a study of T cell repertoires in cytomegalovirus infection. Study summary: CMV epitopes that were recently identified and HLA-C-restricted were used alongside well-studied HLA-B-restricted ones. Shared public TCR beta signatures pointed to both CMV infection and a matching HLA type.

Regarding this clonotype: Its target is unknown.

Germline assignment: CDR1 MDHEN and CDR2 SYDVKM. The CDR3 runs to 15 residues. V was shortened by 5 bases and J by 0 bases, with 13 bases between the two germline ends. TCRdb reanalysed the reads using MiXCR and keeps one entry per CDR3 protein. The table records fewer than 950,000 distinct CDR3 sequences, about 30% of them present only once. Study conclusions and caveats: The ex vivo response was dominated by HLA-C-restricted CMV-specific TCR beta clonotypes. Cumulative frequency (of public TCR beta family members) identified carriers of CMV plus the relevant HLA.

This TCR was recovered from a human donor in good health (CMV status not recorded). Some clones in this sample may be carry-over from other donors' samples. The V gene is TRBV28, the J gene TRBJ1-2, with TRBD1 as a possible D gene (5 bases). Sequencing was performed on cultured CD8+ T cells from PBMCs, taken from culture after CMV antigen stimulation. CDR3 bases: TGTGCCAGCAGTCCTCGGGACCGAACTAACTATGGCTACACCTTC. This gives the protein CASSPRDRTNYGYTF.